Here is one TCR beta chain with its context. This sample was taken from a study of cytomegalovirus exposure and HLA in healthy donors. With V trimmed by 1 base and J by 0 bases, 11 bases remained unmatched. There are 19 residues in the CDR3. Germline CDR1 reads MNHNS; CDR2 reads SASEGT. The table came from immunoSEQ multiplex PCR; TCRdb's copy has only in-frame clones and leaves some out. The sample consists of 90,000 to 150,000 clones, more than 75% of them appearing once. What was sequenced was PBMCs. V usage is TRBV6-1 and J usage is TRBJ1-4; TRBD1 matches 7 bases. The sequence was collected from a woman aged 30 to 39 in good health and CMV-seronegative. The CDR3 sequence is CASSEDRDSRFATNEKLFF. The CDR3 DNA reads as TGTGCCAGCAGTGAAGACCGGGACAGCCGTTTTGCAACTAATGAAAAACTGTTTTTT.